This entry is about one TCR beta chain. No antigen is known for it. The CDR3 runs 15 residues. Germline V gene sequence: CDR1 SGHKS, CDR2 YYEKEE (reference sequence). V shed 4 bases and J 0 bases; nucleotides not matched to a gene: 6. The source of the sample is a study of T cell responses to AZD1222 COVID-19 vaccine. Here immunoSEQ multiplex PCR was the method, and the copy in TCRdb shows in-frame clones only, minus some. This table holds 120,000 or so clones, around 90% found once. Study-level results: Repertoires were obtained only post-peak T cell response. Most donors were white British, females outnumbered males, and clonal diversity was possibly underestimated.

The chain links TRBV5-5 to TRBJ2-7, with 8 bases lining up with TRBD1. This material consisted of peripheral blood, taken 28 days after the second dose of the MenACWY control vaccine. The clonotype originates from an adult who received the MenACWY meningococcal vaccine as a control. The CDR3 nucleotides are TGTGCCAGCAGCAAAGGACAGGGCGGCTCCTACGAGCAGTACTTC. Translation: CASSKGQGGSYEQYF. Using reference TRBV5-5 and TRBJ2-7 for the parts outside the CDR3, the full variable domain is DAGVTQSPTHLIKTRGQQVTLRCSPISGHKSVSWYQQVLGQGPQFIFQYYEKEERGRGNFPDRFSARQFPNYSSELNVNALLLGDSALYLCASSKGQGGSYEQYFGPGTRLTVT.